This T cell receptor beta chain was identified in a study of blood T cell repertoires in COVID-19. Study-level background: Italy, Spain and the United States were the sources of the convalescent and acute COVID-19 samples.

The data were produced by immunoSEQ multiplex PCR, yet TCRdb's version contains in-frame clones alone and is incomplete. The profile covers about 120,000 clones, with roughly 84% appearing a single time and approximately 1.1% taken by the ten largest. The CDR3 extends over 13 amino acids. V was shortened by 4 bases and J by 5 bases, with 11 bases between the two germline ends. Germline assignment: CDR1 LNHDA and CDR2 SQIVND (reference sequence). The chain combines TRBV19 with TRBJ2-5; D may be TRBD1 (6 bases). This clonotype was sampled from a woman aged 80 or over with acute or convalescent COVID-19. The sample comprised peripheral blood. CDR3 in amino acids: CASSTTGAETQYF. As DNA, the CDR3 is TGTGCCAGTAGTACGACAGGCGCCGAGACCCAGTACTTC.